These T cell receptor beta chains were read from a single sample in a study of beta chain features in type 1 diabetes. Profiling relied on immunoSEQ multiplex PCR, and the TCRdb table lists in-frame clones only, not all of them. The top ten clones hold 0.02% to 0.025% of a sample with 850,000 to 900,000 clones, under 20% of them seen once. The sample comprised naive CD4+ T cells from blood. The receptors originated from a woman between 18 and 29 years old in good health. CDR3s include the opening cysteine and the closing phenylalanine or tryptophan. The D gene is left open where the match is weak. Some rows mark clone size as missing; the rest say once, few, many or name a class of expanded clone.

TRBV7-9	-	few	TRBJ1-1	TGTGCCAGCTTTGGAGTGTCCGAGGCGAACACTGAAGCTTTCTTT	CASFGVSEANTEAFF
TRBV6-5	-	few	TRBJ1-1	TGTGCCAGCAGGTCTTCCGGGGAAGCTTTCTTT	CASRSSGEAFF
TRBV21-1	-	-	TRBJ2-1	TGTGCCAGCAGCAAAACAGCGTTCTCAAACAATGAGCAGTTCTTC	CASSKTAFSNNEQFF
TRBV4-3	-	few	TRBJ1-1	TGCGCCAGCAGCCACACTCCGGGACACTCTCTGAACACTGAAGCTTTCTTT	CASSHTPGHSLNTEAFF
TRBV5-4	-	-	TRBJ1-2	TGTGCCAGCAGCTTGGTTGCACGAGCCCGAACTAACTATGGCTACACCTTC	CASSLVARARTNYGYTF
TRBV28	-	-	TRBJ2-3	TGTGCCAGCAGTGCGACGTCAGGTATAGGGACAGATACGCAGTATTTT	CASSATSGIGTDTQYF
TRBV19	-	-	TRBJ1-5	TGTGCCAGTACCTCCGTTGCAGGGCCCTATCAGCCCCAGCATTTT	CASTSVAGPYQPQHF
TRBV6-5	TRBD1	once	TRBJ1-2	TGTGCCAGCAGTCGGCGACAGGGTTATGGCTACACCTTC	CASSRRQGYGYTF
TRBV7-9	-	-	TRBJ2-5	TGTGCCAGCAGCCGTCGAGAATTGACAGGCTACCAAGAGACCCAGTACTTC	CASSRRELTGYQETQYF
TRBV7-9	-	-	TRBJ2-5	TGTGCCAGCAGCTCCTACGGGACGAGTGAGACCCAGTACTTC	CASSSYGTSETQYF
TRBV5-4	TRBD1	-	TRBJ2-7	TGTGCCAGCAGCTTGGAACCACAGGGGGCATACGAGCAGTACTTC	CASSLEPQGAYEQYF
TRBV7-2	-	-	TRBJ2-2	TGTGCCAGCAGCTCGCCGAACACCGGGGAGCTGTTTTTT	CASSSPNTGELFF
TRBV4-2	-	-	TRBJ2-7	TGTGCCTGCAGCCAAGATTTAGCGCCTTCCTACGAGCAGTACTTC	CACSQDLAPSYEQYF
TRBV7-2	TRBD2	few	TRBJ2-1	TGTGCCAGCAGCTTAGGCGGGACTAGAGGTGAGCAGTTCTTC	CASSLGGTRGEQFF
TRBV14	-	few	TRBJ2-1	TGTGCCAGTAGCCCCAGCGTCTACAATGAGCAGTTCTTC	CASSPSVYNEQFF
TRBV29-1	TRBD1	-	TRBJ2-2	TGCAGCGTTCGAGACAGGGGCACGGTCGGGGAGCTGTTTTTT	CSVRDRGTVGELFF
TRBV20-1	TRBD2	few	TRBJ2-1	TGCAGTGCTAGACGTAGCGGGAGGGAGTTCTTC	CSARRSGREFF
TRBV19	-	few	TRBJ2-7	TGTGCCAGTAGTATAGCGAGCGGTTCTACCTACGAGCAGTACTTC	CASSIASGSTYEQYF
TRBV23-1	TRBD1	-	TRBJ2-2	TGCGCCAGCAGGGGGACAGCGAACACCGGGGAGCTGTTTTTT	CASRGTANTGELFF
TRBV7-9	TRBD2	many	TRBJ2-1	TGTGCCAGCAGCCGACTAGCAAATGAGCAGTTCTTC	CASSRLANEQFF
TRBV18	TRBD1	few	TRBJ2-3	TGTGCCAGCTCACCTGGAGACACAGGGGGCTTAAATACGCAGTATTTT	CASSPGDTGGLNTQYF
TRBV7-9	TRBD1	few	TRBJ1-1	TGTGCCAGCAGCACAGCCGGCGTGACAGGGATAATGAACACTGAAGCTTTCTTT	CASSTAGVTGIMNTEAFF
TRBV4-2	TRBD2	-	TRBJ2-1	TGTGCCAGCAGCCATTCAATGACTAGCGGGAGGGCCGATGAGCAGTTCTTC	CASSHSMTSGRADEQFF
TRBV18	-	-	TRBJ2-3	TGTGCCAGCTCACCCGACAGAAGCACAGATACGCAGTATTTT	CASSPDRSTDTQYF
TRBV29-1	-	-	TRBJ1-2	TGCAGCGTTGAAGTTCCGCAGAGTGACGGCTATGGCTACACCTTC	CSVEVPQSDGYGYTF
TRBV4-2	TRBD2	-	TRBJ2-5	TGTGCCAGCAGCCACATCGAGAGAGTAGCGGGAGGCCCAACTTATGCGGAGACCCAGTACTTC	CASSHIERVAGGPTYAETQYF